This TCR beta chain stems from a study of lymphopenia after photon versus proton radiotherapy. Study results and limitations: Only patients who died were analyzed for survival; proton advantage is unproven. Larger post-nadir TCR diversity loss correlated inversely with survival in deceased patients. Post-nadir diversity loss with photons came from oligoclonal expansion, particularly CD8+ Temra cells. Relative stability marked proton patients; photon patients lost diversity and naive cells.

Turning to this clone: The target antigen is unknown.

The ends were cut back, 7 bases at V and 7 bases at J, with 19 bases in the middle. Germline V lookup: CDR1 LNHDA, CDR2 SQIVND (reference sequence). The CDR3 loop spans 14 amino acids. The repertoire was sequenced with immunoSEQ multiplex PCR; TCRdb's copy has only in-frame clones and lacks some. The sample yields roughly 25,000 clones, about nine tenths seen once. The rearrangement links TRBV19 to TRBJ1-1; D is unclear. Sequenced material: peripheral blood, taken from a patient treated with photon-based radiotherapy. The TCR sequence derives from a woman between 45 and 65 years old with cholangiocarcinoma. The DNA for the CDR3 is TGTGCCAGTAACAGCGGCCGACGGTGGGATGAAGCTTTCTTT. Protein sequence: CASNSGRRWDEAFF.